This TCR beta chain was retrieved from a study of T-cell memory formation after mild COVID-19. TCRdb reanalysed the 5' RACE reads using MiXCR and keeps one entry per CDR3 protein. Here the sample spans about 14,000 distinct CDR3 sequences, around 15% being singletons. The CDR3 extends over 15 amino acids. Germline V CDR1 and CDR2: SGHRS, YFSETQ. The V end was cut by 1 base, the J end by 2 bases, with 9 bases between. V and J are TRBV5-1 and TRBJ2-2, with D perhaps matching TRBD1 or TRBD2 (5 bases each). The sequence was obtained from a young man who had mild COVID-19 (a few samples of this study predate the infection). Cell type and time point are not known. The sequencing input was PBMCs or a T cell subset sorted from them (not recorded which). The CDR3 bases are TGCGCCAGCAGCTTGAAGAGGGGTAACACCGGGGAGCTGTTTTTT. It yields the protein CASSLKRGNTGELFF.